Shown below are 5 T cell receptor beta chains from a single sample sequenced in a study of T cells in Graves' hyperthyroidism and ophthalmopathy. Regions amplified from RNA transcripts were the TCR beta CDR3 regions. The primer set for the first-round RT-PCR of the TCR CDR3 was HTBI. TCRdb redid the calling of the multiplex PCR reads with MiXCR, one entry per CDR3 protein. Here the sample spans about 400,000 distinct CDR3 sequences, 15% to 19% being singletons. Sample: blood. Every receptor here comes from a woman aged 18 to 35 with Graves' hyperthyroidism that later progressed to Graves' ophthalmopathy.

This clonotype was picked up many times. V gene TRBV28 combines with J gene TRBJ2-3; D unresolved. Trimming took 3 bases from V and 2 from J, leaving 21 bases between them. The CDR3 loop spans 18 amino acids. CDR1 and CDR2 (germline): MDHEN, SYDVKM. CDR3 DNA: TGTGCCAGCAGTTTCTTCGGTCGGAGTTTTGGTTTCACAGATACGCAGTATTTT. Translated, it gives CASSFFGRSFGFTDTQYF.

This clonotype came up many times. The chain combines TRBV29-1 with TRBJ2-7; 8 nucleotides line up with TRBD2. Germline CDR1 is SQVTM and CDR2 is ANQGSEA. CDR3 length: 14 residues. Germline trimming cut 3 bases from V and 6 bases from J; bases unmatched to any gene: 10. Written as DNA, the CDR3 is TGCAGCGTTGATCCAAGCGGGAGAGGTTTCGAGCAGTACTTC. This sequence encodes CSVDPSGRGFEQYF.

This clonotype has at least ten counts. This sequence joins TRBV30 and TRBJ1-5; possible D gene TRBD1, 6 bases. The CDR3 spans 13 residues. Germline V gives CDR1 GTSNPN, CDR2 SVGIG (reference sequence). The V and J ends lost 7 bases and 7 bases respectively, with 17 bases between them. CDR3 in DNA: TGTGCCTATTCAGGGGTGAGGAACCAGCCCCAGCATTTT. The encoded protein is CAYSGVRNQPQHF.

The chain employs TRBV5-8 and TRBJ2-1; possible D gene TRBD2, 6 bases. The CDR3 contains 14 residues. Germline-derived CDR1 and CDR2 are SGHTS and YDEGEE. V was trimmed by 4 bases and J by 8 bases, leaving 16 bases between them. Here the CDR3 reads CASSPGLRRDEQFF. The CDR3 DNA reads TGTGCCAGCAGCCCGGGACTCAGACGGGATGAGCAGTTCTTC.

V gene TRBV11-3 combines with J gene TRBJ2-6, with 11 bases lining up with TRBD1. Germline CDR1 reads SGHNT; CDR2 reads YENEEA. This CDR3 region has 17 residues. V gave up 5 bases and J gave up 1 base; unmatched junction bases: 4. The CDR3 nucleotides are TGTGCCAGCAGCCCCGGGACAGGGGGATCTGGGGCCAACGTCCTGACTTTC. Translated, it gives CASSPGTGGSGANVLTF.